Listed below are T cell receptor beta chains from one sample, sequenced in a study of cytomegalovirus exposure and HLA in healthy donors. Assay used: immunoSEQ multiplex PCR; TCRdb lists only in-frame clones, some missing. This sample yields about 140,000 clones, of which 79% are seen a single time; approximately 1.1% belongs to the top ten. The sample taken for sequencing was PBMCs. The receptor set was obtained from a male donor in good health and CMV-seronegative. Each CDR3 is given with its conserved first and last residue. D genes are given only for firm matches. For some rows the clone size is stated as once, few or many, or as a class when expanded; others skip it.

>TRBJ2-5|-|few|TRBV29-1
TGCAGCGTTGAAGGGACACCCGGGGGAGAGACCCAGTACTTC
CSVEGTPGGETQYF
>TRBJ2-2|TRBD1|-|TRBV6-5
TGTGCCAGCAGGGCCGGACAGGGGAGAACCGGGGAGCTGTTTTTT
CASRAGQGRTGELFF
>TRBJ2-7|TRBD1|-|TRBV6-5
TGTGCCAGCGCTTGGACAGGGCCTTCTTACGAGCAGTACTTC
CASAWTGPSYEQYF
>TRBJ2-7|TRBD2|-|TRBV4-3
TGCGCCAGCAGCTTTACTAGCGGCGATGCCTACGAGCAGTACTTC
CASSFTSGDAYEQYF
>TRBJ1-1|-|-|TRBV29-1
TGCAGCGTTGACCCCCAGAACACTGAAGCTTTCTTT
CSVDPQNTEAFF
>TRBJ1-1|-|few|TRBV19
TGTGCCAGTAGTATCATCGGGGCAGGGGCGAACACTGAAGCTTTCTTT
CASSIIGAGANTEAFF
>TRBJ2-1|TRBD2|-|TRBV4-3
TGCGCCAGCAGCCAAGATGCTAGCGGGGACTACAATGAGCAGTTCTTC
CASSQDASGDYNEQFF
>TRBJ2-7|-|-|TRBV7-9
TGTGCCAGCAGCCCAGAGACAGGTGTCCGCTACGAGCAGTACTTC
CASSPETGVRYEQYF
>TRBJ1-5|-|few|TRBV6-5
TGTGCCAGCAGATCAGGGGCAGGTAGCAATCAGCCCCAGCATTTT
CASRSGAGSNQPQHF
>TRBJ2-7|TRBD1|-|TRBV5-5
TGTGCCAGCACCCCCGCGGGGACAGGGGCCTACGAGCAGTACTTC
CASTPAGTGAYEQYF
>TRBJ1-1|-|few|TRBV30
TGTGCCTGGGAGACAGTATTGAACACTGAAGCTTTCTTT
CAWETVLNTEAFF
>TRBJ2-6|-|few|TRBV4-3
TGCGCCAGCAGCCAAGTCTCTCCCTCTGGGGCCAACGTCCTGACTTTC
CASSQVSPSGANVLTF
>TRBJ2-6|-|-|TRBV5-4
TGTGCCAGCAGCTTGGTTGAGACTGGGGCCAACGTCCTGACTTTC
CASSLVETGANVLTF
>TRBJ1-2|TRBD1|-|TRBV7-2
TGTGCCAGCAGCTTATCCTCGGGGACAGGGAGTTCAGGCTACACCTTC
CASSLSSGTGSSGYTF
>TRBJ1-1|-|-|TRBV12-2
TGTGCAAGTCGCTTTATACCTACAGGGGGCAATGGGACTGAAGCTTTCTTT
CASRFIPTGGNGTEAFF
>TRBJ2-7|TRBD2|-|TRBV5-1
TGCGCCAGCAGCTTCGAGGGAGGGAGGTCCTACGAGCAGTACTTC
CASSFEGGRSYEQYF
>TRBJ2-1|TRBD2|-|TRBV29-1
TGCAGCGTTGAGGGGTCTACTAGCGGGGGGGACAATGAGCAGTTCTTC
CSVEGSTSGGDNEQFF
>TRBJ2-7|TRBD2|-|TRBV2
TGTGCCAGCAGTGATAGCGGGGGGCGGACCTACGAGCAGTACTTC
CASSDSGGRTYEQYF
>TRBJ1-1|-|-|TRBV6-6
TGTGCCAGCAGTATAAGGGGGAGGAACACTGAAGCTTTCTTT
CASSIRGRNTEAFF
>TRBJ1-4|-|-|TRBV7-7
TGTGCTAGCGGCTTGGTGGCAGGGGTTAATGAAAAACTGTTTTTT
CASGLVAGVNEKLFF
>TRBJ1-1|-|-|TRBV7-2
TGTGCCAGCAGTCTGGCAGGGAAGACTGAAGCTTTCTTT
CASSLAGKTEAFF
>TRBJ2-3|TRBD2|-|TRBV19
TGTGCCAGTAGCCGATTCGGGGGGTACACAGATACGCAGTATTTT
CASSRFGGYTDTQYF
>TRBJ2-1|TRBD2|once|TRBV4-3
TGCGCCAGCAGCCAAGATGAAGGCCTAGCGGGCTACAATGAGCAGTTCTTC
CASSQDEGLAGYNEQFF
>TRBJ2-7|TRBD1|-|TRBV7-2
TGTGCCAGCAGCTTAAACAGGGGGACAGAGCAGTACTTC
CASSLNRGTEQYF
>TRBJ2-7|-|-|TRBV7-9
TGTGCCAGCAGCGGCAACTACGAGCAGTACTTC
CASSGNYEQYF
>TRBJ2-3|-|-|TRBV7-2
TGTGCCAGCAGCTCTATGCCGGGTGGAACAGATACGCAGTATTTT
CASSSMPGGTDTQYF
>TRBJ2-2|-|-|TRBV5-1
TGCGCCAGCACCCTTGGTGCAGCGAACACCGGGGAGCTGTTTTTT
CASTLGAANTGELFF
>TRBJ1-1|-|few|TRBV4-3
TGCGCCAGCAGCCAAGATCTCTGGGGGGATGAAGCTTTCTTT
CASSQDLWGDEAFF
>TRBJ1-4|-|-|TRBV7-2
TGTGCCAGCAGCTCAAAACAGGGAGCCAATGAAAAACTGTTTTTT
CASSSKQGANEKLFF
>TRBJ2-3|TRBD2|-|TRBV7-6
TGTGCCAGCAGCTTAGCGGGGCTAGCGGGGGGAGATACGCAGTATTTT
CASSLAGLAGGDTQYF
>TRBJ1-1|-|-|TRBV7-3
TGTGCCAGCAGCTTATCACCAGGAGGGAGGACTGAAGCTTTCTTT
CASSLSPGGRTEAFF
>TRBJ2-5|-|-|TRBV7-2
TGTGCCAGCAGCTTTCGTCCGCCAAGAGGGGAGACCCAGTACTTC
CASSFRPPRGETQYF
>TRBJ1-1|-|once|TRBV5-4
TGTGCCAGCAGCCCAGCGGGCGGAAGAACTGAAGCTTTCTTT
CASSPAGGRTEAFF
>TRBJ2-3|TRBD2|-|TRBV5-1
TGCGCCAGCAGCACCGGACTAGCGCCTAATACGCAGTATTTT
CASSTGLAPNTQYF
>TRBJ1-6|TRBD1|-|TRBV2
TGTGCCAGTACAGGGGATTATAATTCACCCCTCCACTTT
CASTGDYNSPLHF
>TRBJ1-5|-|-|TRBV30
TGTGCCTGGAGTGAGACCCAGGGTAGCAATCAGCCCCAGCATTTT
CAWSETQGSNQPQHF
>TRBJ1-3|-|-|TRBV23-1
TGCGCCAGCAGTCCGAGACAATACAGGAGGGTCTCTGGAAACACCATATATTTT
CASSPRQYRRVSGNTIYF
>TRBJ1-1|-|-|TRBV19
TGTGCCAGTAGTCCAGGATTAGGAAACACTGAAGCTTTCTTT
CASSPGLGNTEAFF
>TRBJ2-7|-|-|TRBV2
TGTGCCAGCAGTCCTCTACACGAGCAGTACTTC
CASSPLHEQYF
>TRBJ2-1|TRBD2|-|TRBV5-1
TGCGCCAGCAGCTTCAAAAGGACTAGCGGGGGCTCCTACAATGAGCAGTTCTTC
CASSFKRTSGGSYNEQFF
>TRBJ1-1|-|-|TRBV27
TGTGCCAGCAGTACCTTCCGCGAGGCGACTGAAGCTTTCTTT
CASSTFREATEAFF
>TRBJ2-2|-|-|TRBV5-6
TGTGCCAGCAGCTTGGGGGCTAAGACCGGGGAGCTGTTTTTT
CASSLGAKTGELFF
>TRBJ1-5|-|-|TRBV7-2
TGTGCCAGCAGCTTAGACTGGACAGCCCAGCCCCAGCATTTT
CASSLDWTAQPQHF